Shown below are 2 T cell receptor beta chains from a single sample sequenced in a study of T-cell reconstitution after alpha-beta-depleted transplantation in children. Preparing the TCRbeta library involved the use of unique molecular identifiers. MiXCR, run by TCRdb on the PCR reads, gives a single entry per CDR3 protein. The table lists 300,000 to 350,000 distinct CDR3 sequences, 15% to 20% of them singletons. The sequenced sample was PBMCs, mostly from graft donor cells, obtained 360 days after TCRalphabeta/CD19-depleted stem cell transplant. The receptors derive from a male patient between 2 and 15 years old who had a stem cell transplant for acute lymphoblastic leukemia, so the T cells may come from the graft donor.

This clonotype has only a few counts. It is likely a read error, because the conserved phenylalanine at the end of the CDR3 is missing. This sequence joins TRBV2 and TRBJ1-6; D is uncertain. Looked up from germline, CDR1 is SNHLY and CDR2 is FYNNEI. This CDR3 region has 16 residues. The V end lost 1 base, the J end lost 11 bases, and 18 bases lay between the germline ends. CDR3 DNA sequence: TGTGCCAGCAGTGAAGACGTGGGCACCCCCATAACACCCCTCCACCTT. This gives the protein CASSEDVGTPITPLHL.

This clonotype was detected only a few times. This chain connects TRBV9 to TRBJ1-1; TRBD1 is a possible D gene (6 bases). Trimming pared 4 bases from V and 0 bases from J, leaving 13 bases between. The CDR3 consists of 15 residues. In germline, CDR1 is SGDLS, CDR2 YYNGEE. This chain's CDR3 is CASSLRGRMNTEAFF. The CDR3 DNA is TGTGCCAGCAGCCTCCGGGGGCGCATGAACACTGAAGCTTTCTTT.